This T cell receptor beta chain was captured by sequencing in a study of T cell responses to AZD1222 COVID-19 vaccine. This clone was counted only a few times. Generated by immunoSEQ multiplex PCR, the TCRdb table keeps only in-frame clones and is missing some. This table has 90,000 to 150,000 clones, about nine tenths appearing once. The material was peripheral blood, obtained on day 0 of AZD1222 vaccination. The TCR comes from an adult in good health.

The CDR3 region has the DNA TGTGCCAGCAGCGTAGGGAGTAGCGGTGAGGAGACCCAGTACTTC. Its translation is CASSVGSSGEETQYF. The rearrangement uses TRBV9 and TRBJ2-5, with a tentative D call TRBD2 (6 bases). CDR3 length equals 15 residues. The germline gives CDR1 SGDLS, CDR2 YYNGEE. Trimming pared 0 bases from V and 5 bases from J, leaving 14 bases between.